Detailed here is one T cell receptor (beta chain). Per the germline V gene, CDR1 is SQVTM and CDR2 is ANQGSEA. The CDR3 spans 15 residues. The junction had 6 bases not matched to a gene; V was cut back by 0 bases and J by 5 bases. TCRdb's copy holds only in-frame clones and misses some; the assay was immunoSEQ multiplex PCR. The table has some 150,000 clones, 85% to 95% seen once. This record belongs to a study of T cell responses to AZD1222 COVID-19 vaccine. V is TRBV29-1 and J is TRBJ2-7, with 11 bases identical to TRBD1. This clonotype was sampled from an adult in good health. The starting material was peripheral blood, obtained on day 0 of AZD1222 vaccination. For the CDR3, the DNA is TGCAGCGTTGAAGATCGCGGGACAGGGGGACACGAGCAGTACTTC. It is translated as CSVEDRGTGGHEQYF.